Listed here are 6 T cell receptor beta chains from one sample, sequenced in a study of metastatic and nonmetastatic thyroid tumors. No treatment had been given to any patient before thyroid surgery. TCRdb reanalyzed the PCR reads via MiXCR. This sample has roughly 25,000 clones, with 20% to 30% found just once. Sequenced material: blood. These TCRs come from a male donor with papillary thyroid cancer or a benign thyroid nodule (not recorded which). Some clones in this sample may be carry-over from other donors' samples.

This clone has ten or more counts. This chain connects TRBV4-1 to TRBJ2-7; TRBD2 might be the D (6 bases). Germline V gives CDR1 MGHRA, CDR2 YSYEKL. V was shortened by 3 bases and J by 5 bases, with 20 bases between the two germline ends. The CDR3 spans 16 residues. The CDR3 protein is CASSHPWAGSNDEQYF. CDR3 DNA: TGCGCCAGCAGCCACCCGTGGGCCGGGAGCAACGACGAGCAGTACTTC.

At least ten counts were recorded for this clone. The CDR3 DNA reads as TGTGCCAGCAGTTTGCAAACTGAAGCTTTCTTT. This encodes CASSLQTEAFF. V and J are TRBV28 and TRBJ1-1; no reliable D call. Trimming took 3 bases from V and 5 from J, leaving 4 bases between them. CDR3 size: 11 residues. Germline V gene lookup returns CDR1 MDHEN and CDR2 SYDVKM.

The J gene is TRBJ1-2, the V gene TRBV27; D might be TRBD1 (6 bases). Germline values: CDR1 MNHEY, CDR2 SMNVEV (reference sequence). Trimming stripped 5 bases from V and 8 bases from J, with 21 bases between. This CDR3 region has 15 residues. CDR3 loop: CASSPRYRAFVGYTF. DNA of the CDR3: TGTGCCAGCAGTCCCCGGTACAGGGCGTTCGTAGGCTACACCTTC.

By its share, this clone is medium-sized. This sequence joins TRBV7-2 and TRBJ2-7, with TRBD2 identical over 8 bases. The CDR3 contains 14 residues. Looked up from germline, CDR1 is SGHTA and CDR2 is FQGNSA. The junction had 5 bases not matched to a gene; V was cut back by 1 base and J by 6 bases. The CDR3 is CASSLGPAGAEQYF. For the CDR3, the DNA is TGTGCCAGCAGCTTAGGCCCAGCGGGAGCCGAGCAGTACTTC. The variable domain in full, completed from reference TRBV7-2 and TRBJ2-7, reads GAGVSQSPSNKVTEKGKDVELRCDPISGHTALYWYRQSLGQGLEFLIYFQGNSAPDKSGLPSDRFSAERTGGSVSTLTIQRTQQEDSAVYLCASSLGPAGAEQYFGPGTRLTVT.

The chain couples TRBV28 to TRBJ2-7; 7 positions match TRBD1. V was pared by 0 bases and J by 4 bases, with 6 bases of the junction left unmatched. From germline, CDR1 is MDHEN and CDR2 SYDVKM. The CDR3 totals 15 residues. The CDR3 loop is CASSLWVGTEYEQYF. Written as DNA, the CDR3 is TGTGCCAGCAGTTTATGGGTTGGGACAGAGTACGAGCAGTACTTC.

This clone occurred once. This rearrangement joins TRBV18 to TRBJ2-1; D might be TRBD2 (6 bases). The germline V gene encodes CDR1 KGHSH and CDR2 LQKENI. V lost 6 bases to trimming and J lost 10 bases, with 16 bases between them. This CDR3 region has 13 residues. CDR3 sequence (DNA): TGTGCCAGCTCTTCCTCGGGGGTCAGGGAGCAGTTCTTC. Its protein product is CASSSSGVREQFF.